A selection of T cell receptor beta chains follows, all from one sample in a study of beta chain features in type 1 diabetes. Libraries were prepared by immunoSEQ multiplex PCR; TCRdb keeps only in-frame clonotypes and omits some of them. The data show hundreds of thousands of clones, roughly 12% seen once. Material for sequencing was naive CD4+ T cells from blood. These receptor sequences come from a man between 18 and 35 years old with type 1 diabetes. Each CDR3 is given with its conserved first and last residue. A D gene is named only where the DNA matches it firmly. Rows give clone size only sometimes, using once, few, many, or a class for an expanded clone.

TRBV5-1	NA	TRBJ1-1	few	CASSPGTAMNTEAFF	TGCGCCAGCAGCCCAGGGACCGCCATGAACACTGAAGCTTTCTTT
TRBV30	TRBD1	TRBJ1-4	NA	CAWRLQGGNEKLFF	TGTGCCTGGAGGTTACAAGGGGGCAATGAAAAACTGTTTTTT
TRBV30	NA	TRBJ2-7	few	CACPGAGVYEQYF	TGTGCCTGTCCGGGGGCTGGGGTCTACGAGCAGTACTTC
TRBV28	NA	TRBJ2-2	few	CASRPAGTPSGELFF	TGTGCCAGCAGACCCGCCGGGACACCTTCCGGGGAGCTGTTTTTT
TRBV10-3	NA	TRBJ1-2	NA	CAISRPAGPGDNYRGYTF	TGTGCCATCAGCCGACCCGCTGGGCCAGGGGACAACTATCGTGGCTACACCTTC
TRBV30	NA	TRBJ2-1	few	CAWSGGVEQFF	TGTGCCTGGAGTGGGGGGGTTGAGCAGTTCTTC
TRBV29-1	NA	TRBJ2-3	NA	CSVVVMRGTDTQYF	TGCAGCGTTGTTGTCATGCGGGGTACAGATACGCAGTATTTT
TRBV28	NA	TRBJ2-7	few	CASSFVTSYEQYF	TGTGCCAGCAGTTTCGTGACTAGCTACGAGCAGTACTTC
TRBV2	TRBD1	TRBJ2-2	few	CASLGSGTVKMELFF	TGTGCCAGCTTGGGCTCCGGGACAGTGAAGATGGAGCTGTTTTTT
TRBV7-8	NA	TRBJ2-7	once	CASSFTSYEQYF	TGTGCCAGCAGCTTCACATCCTACGAGCAGTACTTC
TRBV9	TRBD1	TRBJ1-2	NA	CASSVSPTGNYGYTF	TGTGCCAGCAGCGTATCTCCGACAGGGAACTATGGCTACACCTTC
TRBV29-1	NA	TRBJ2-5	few	CSGAGASQETQYF	TGCAGCGGGGCGGGGGCTTCACAAGAGACCCAGTACTTC
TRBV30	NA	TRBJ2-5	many	CAWSAGGTQYF	TGTGCCTGGAGTGCAGGAGGGACCCAGTACTTC
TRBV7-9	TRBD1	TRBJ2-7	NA	CASSPPEGQGSYEQYF	TGTGCCAGCAGCCCTCCCGAAGGACAGGGGAGCTACGAGCAGTACTTC
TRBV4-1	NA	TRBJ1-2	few	CASSQRGWAGQTNYGYTF	TGCGCCAGCAGCCAAAGGGGATGGGCAGGACAGACTAACTATGGCTACACCTTC
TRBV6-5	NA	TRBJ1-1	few	CASSYYGGRSTEAFF	TGTGCCAGCAGTTACTATGGTGGGAGAAGCACTGAAGCTTTCTTT